These 32 T cell receptor beta chains were sequenced from one sample in a study of cytomegalovirus exposure and HLA in healthy donors. PCR amplification relied on 60 Vbeta primers (plus 13 Jbeta primers). Data came from immunoSEQ multiplex PCR; TCRdb stores just in-frame clones and leaves some out. The sample has approximately 150,000 clones; roughly 80% are singletons. The sequenced material came from PBMCs. All receptors come from a woman in her fifties or sixties in good health and CMV-seronegative.

The J gene is TRBJ2-1, the V gene TRBV7-9, with a possible D match to TRBD2 (5 bases). This CDR3 region has 15 residues. The germline CDR1 and CDR2 sequences are SEHNR and FQNEAQ (reference sequence). Deletions cut 1 base from V and 8 bases from J, with 15 bases between. The CDR3: CASSLVRPSHDEQFF. The CDR3 nucleotides read TGTGCCAGCAGCTTAGTACGGCCTAGCCACGATGAGCAGTTCTTC.

The chain employs TRBV18 and TRBJ2-5, with D tentatively TRBD1 (6 bases). From germline, CDR1 is KGHSH and CDR2 LQKENI. The length of the CDR3 is 15 residues. Deletions cut 4 bases from V and 4 bases from J, with 16 bases between. CDR3 nucleotides: TGTGCCAGCTCACAAGACAGGTTGGGGCGAGAGACCCAGTACTTC. Protein sequence: CASSQDRLGRETQYF.

In this sample, this clone turned up a few times. This sequence joins TRBV5-1 and TRBJ1-3; 8 bases line up with TRBD1. The CDR3 contains 16 residues. V dropped 1 base and J dropped 3; count of bases not matched to a gene: 6. Germline-derived CDR1 and CDR2 are SGHRS and YFSETQ. CDR3 DNA sequence: TGCGCCAGCAGCTTGTCGACAGGGGATTTTGGAAACACCATATATTTT. Its protein product is CASSLSTGDFGNTIYF.

This clone is a singleton in its sample. The chain has TRBV10-2 and TRBJ2-3; 8 bases map to TRBD1. The V segment lost 7 bases and the J segment 2 bases; nucleotides outside the gene matches: 5. This CDR3 has 14 amino acids. Germline V gives CDR1 WSHSY, CDR2 SAAADI. In nucleotides, the CDR3 is TGCGCCAGCATCCAGGGGGCTCACACAGATACGCAGTATTTT. The encoded protein is CASIQGAHTDTQYF.

A single count supports this clone. The chain uses TRBV11-2 and TRBJ1-4; 9 bases map to TRBD1. V lost 5 bases to trimming and J lost 4 bases; unmatched junction nucleotides: 2. Germline-derived CDR1 and CDR2 are SGHAT and FQNNGV. There are 14 residues in the CDR3. Here the CDR3 DNA reads TGTGCCAGCAGCCTGGGACAGGGTAATGAAAAACTGTTTTTT. This gives the protein CASSLGQGNEKLFF.

This chain uses TRBV4-3 with TRBJ2-2; D is uncertain. This CDR3 is built from 16 residues. CDR1 and CDR2 (germline): LGHNA, YSLEER. Trimming took 1 base from V and 1 from J, leaving 10 bases between them. This CDR3 reads CASSQGLGLNTGELFF. In DNA form, the CDR3 reads TGCGCCAGCAGCCAAGGTCTTGGCTTGAACACCGGGGAGCTGTTTTTT.

The rearrangement joins TRBV7-2 to TRBJ2-1, with TRBD2 identical over 8 bases. Germline loops: CDR1 SGHTA, CDR2 FQGNSA. Trimming at V came to 1 base and at J to 1 base, leaving 9 bases not matched to a gene. This CDR3 region has 18 residues. In nucleotides, the CDR3 is TGTGCCAGCAGCTTAGGTCCCCCCAGCGGGGGATCCTACAATGAGCAGTTCTTC. Amino acids: CASSLGPPSGGSYNEQFF.

The chain employs TRBV28 and TRBJ1-5; D unresolved. Trimming took 0 bases from V and 0 from J, leaving 9 bases between them. CDR1 and CDR2 from the germline V gene are MDHEN and SYDVKM. The length of the CDR3 is 16 residues. This CDR3 reads CASSLWRASSNQPQHF. DNA for the CDR3: TGTGCCAGCAGTTTATGGCGGGCTTCTAGCAATCAGCCCCAGCATTTT.

The V call is TRBV4-2, the J call TRBJ2-5; TRBD2 matches 13 bases. From germline, CDR1 is LGHNA and CDR2 YNFKEQ. The CDR3 runs to 16 residues. Germline trimming cut 4 bases from V and 5 bases from J; bases unmatched to any gene: 7. This chain's CDR3 is CASSPGTSGVLETQYF. CDR3 bases: TGTGCCAGCAGCCCGGGGACTAGCGGGGTCTTGGAGACCCAGTACTTC.

The J gene is TRBJ2-1, the V gene TRBV6-1, with 11 bases fitting TRBD2. Germline assignment: CDR1 MNHNS and CDR2 SASEGT. The CDR3 spans 17 residues. With 4 bases clipped from V and 0 bases from J, the junction kept 5 bases outside the gene matches. CDR3 sequence: CASSGLAGFFSYNEQFF. CDR3 coding DNA: TGTGCCAGCAGTGGACTAGCGGGGTTTTTCTCCTACAATGAGCAGTTCTTC.

V is TRBV2 and J is TRBJ1-2, with D possibly matching TRBD1 (6 bases). Germline CDR1 is SNHLY and CDR2 is FYNNEI. Trimming took 6 bases from V and 4 from J, leaving 15 bases between them. The CDR3 runs to 14 residues. Here the CDR3 reads CASSDQGFTYGYTF. As DNA, the CDR3 is TGTGCCAGCAGCGACCAGGGGTTTACCTATGGCTACACCTTC.

DNA for the CDR3: TGTGCCAGCAGCACGGGACAGGGGGCGCGGGAAAAACTGTTTTTT. Its protein product is CASSTGQGAREKLFF. This sequence joins TRBV5-6 and TRBJ1-4; 12 nucleotides line up with TRBD1. CDR3 length: 15 amino acids. V was pared by 4 bases and J by 8 bases, with 6 bases of the junction left unmatched. Looked up from germline, CDR1 is SGHDT and CDR2 is YYEEEE.

V usage is TRBV28 and J usage is TRBJ1-6; 11 bases map to TRBD1. This CDR3 region has 18 residues. Trimming removed 4 bases from V and 6 bases from J; junction bases left unmatched: 11. Germline values: CDR1 MDHEN, CDR2 SYDVKM. The DNA of the CDR3 is TGTGCCAGCAGTTCCGGGACAGGGGGGGTTCTGGGTAATTCACCCCTCCACTTT. Encoded protein: CASSSGTGGVLGNSPLHF.

The V and J genes are TRBV30 and TRBJ1-6; D perhaps matches TRBD1 (6 bases). The ends were cut back, 1 base at V and 7 bases at J, with 8 bases in the middle. The CDR3 has 13 residues. Germline V CDR1 and CDR2: GTSNPN, SVGIG (reference sequence). The CDR3, as DNA: TGTGCCTGGAGTGAAACAGGGAATTCACCCCTCCACTTT. This sequence encodes CAWSETGNSPLHF.

V usage is TRBV28 and J usage is TRBJ2-1; 13 bases map to TRBD2. This CDR3 contains 16 residues. CDR1 is MDHEN, CDR2 SYDVKM, per germline. Germline trimming cut 5 bases from V and 7 bases from J; bases unmatched to any gene: 8. CDR3 region: CASSPTSGRSGNEQFF. Written as DNA, the CDR3 is TGTGCCAGCAGTCCGACTAGCGGGAGGTCTGGAAATGAGCAGTTCTTC.

In its sample, this clone was seen once. This chain joins TRBV7-9 and TRBJ1-6, with D unresolved. CDR1 and CDR2 from the germline V gene are SEHNR and FQNEAQ (reference sequence). The CDR3 covers 14 residues. V was trimmed by 1 base and J by 7 bases, leaving 8 bases between them. The CDR3: CASSLGTDNSPLHF. CDR3 bases: TGTGCCAGCAGCTTAGGAACAGACAATTCACCCCTCCACTTT.

This clone was picked up one time. The CDR3 bases are TGTGCCAGCTCACCACCGACAGGGTCACCCTCTGGCTATGGCTACACCTTC. Residues: CASSPPTGSPSGYGYTF. J is TRBJ1-2 and V is TRBV18; TRBD1 matches 7 bases. The CDR3 is made up of 17 amino acids. Germline V gives CDR1 KGHSH, CDR2 LQKENI. V lost 0 bases, J lost 4 bases, and 11 bases stayed unmatched.

CDR3 residues: CAISTPLGGPNTGELFF. The CDR3 DNA reads TGTGCCATCAGTACCCCTTTGGGGGGGCCGAACACCGGGGAGCTGTTTTTT. The rearrangement uses TRBV10-3 and TRBJ2-2, with a tentative D call TRBD2 (7 bases). The CDR3 totals 17 residues. The V end was cut by 5 bases, the J end by 0 bases, with 16 bases between. The germline CDR1 and CDR2 sequences are ENHRY and SYGVKD.

This clone was seen a few times. The chain links TRBV10-1 to TRBJ2-1, with a weak D call TRBD1 (6 bases). This CDR3 contains 15 residues. The V end was cut by 0 bases, the J end by 3 bases, with 9 bases between. Germline V lookup: CDR1 WNHNN, CDR2 SYGVQD (reference sequence). CDR3 region: CASSESTTGYNEQFF. The CDR3 bases are TGCGCCAGCAGTGAGTCTACGACAGGCTACAATGAGCAGTTCTTC.

This clone appeared a single time. The rearrangement joins TRBV4-3 to TRBJ2-1; D perhaps matches TRBD2 (6 bases). This CDR3 has 15 amino acids. Trimming left V 1 base short and J 2 bases short, with 9 bases between. Germline V gives CDR1 LGHNA, CDR2 YSLEER. The CDR3 DNA follows: TGCGCCAGCAGCCAAGGGGGAGGCGCCTACAATGAGCAGTTCTTC. This encodes CASSQGGGAYNEQFF.

This rearrangement joins TRBV19 to TRBJ1-2; TRBD1 matches 10 bases. The CDR3 loop spans 13 amino acids. V lost 8 bases, J lost 8 bases, and 8 bases stayed unmatched. Germline CDR1 reads LNHDA; CDR2 reads SQIVND (reference sequence). The CDR3 DNA is TGTGCCAGTGGGACAGGGGAGCCTAACGGCTACACCTTC. Translated: CASGTGEPNGYTF.

This clone has more than one count but fewer than ten. The chain employs TRBV5-6 and TRBJ1-5; 7 positions agree with TRBD1. Per germline, CDR1 SGHDT and CDR2 YYEEEE. This CDR3 is built from 14 residues. V trimming: 4 bases; J trimming: 4 bases; junction bases outside the gene matches: 5. This CDR3 reads CASSRRDRNQPQHF. The CDR3 coding sequence is TGTGCCAGCAGCCGACGGGACAGAAATCAGCCCCAGCATTTT.

V gene TRBV9 combines with J gene TRBJ2-1, with 14 bases matching TRBD2. The CDR3 contains 18 residues. Trimming removed 4 bases from V and 2 bases from J; junction bases left unmatched: 8. CDR1 and CDR2 (germline): SGDLS, YYNGEE. CDR3 sequence: CASSPGTSGRHPYNEQFF. The CDR3 DNA sequence: TGTGCCAGCAGCCCTGGGACTAGCGGGAGACACCCCTACAATGAGCAGTTCTTC.

This chain connects TRBV5-4 to TRBJ2-1; 15 positions agree with TRBD2. This CDR3 contains 18 residues. Trimming took 2 bases from V and 5 from J; bases not matched to a gene: 8. Germline loops: CDR1 SGHNT, CDR2 YYREEE (reference sequence). CDR3 in DNA: TGTGCCAGCAGCTTTGCCTCCCGGACTAGCGGGAGGGACAATGAGCAGTTCTTC. It is translated as CASSFASRTSGRDNEQFF.

About this clone itself: At the DNA level, this CDR3 is encoded by other sequences in the same sample as well. The chain carries TRBV6-5 and TRBJ1-2, with D uncertain. V lost 5 bases to trimming and J lost 7 bases, with 8 bases between them. Germline CDR1 is MNHEY and CDR2 is SVGAGI. This CDR3 is 11 amino acids long. Here the CDR3 reads CASSSRGGYTF. DNA of the CDR3: TGTGCCAGCAGTAGCCGAGGTGGCTACACCTTC.

J is TRBJ1-4 and V is TRBV30, with D perhaps matching TRBD1 (6 bases). The CDR3 runs to 17 residues. Trimming left V 3 bases short and J 6 bases short, with 23 bases between. Germline-derived CDR1 and CDR2 are GTSNPN and SVGIG (reference sequence). CDR3 in amino acids: CAWSDLYAAGEDEKLFF. For the CDR3, the DNA is TGTGCCTGGAGCGACCTCTACGCAGCAGGGGAAGATGAAAAACTGTTTTTT.

This clone was observed a single time. V and J are TRBV11-2 and TRBJ2-5, with 14 positions matching TRBD2. Looked up from germline, CDR1 is SGHAT and CDR2 is FQNNGV. The CDR3 extends over 19 amino acids. The V gene end was trimmed by 1 base and the J gene end by 2 bases; junction bases not matched to a gene: 9. The CDR3 DNA sequence: TGTGCCAGCAGCTTAGCCCCATGGACTAGCGGGGGGACGCAAGAGACCCAGTACTTC. The encoded protein is CASSLAPWTSGGTQETQYF.

As for this clone: Other DNA sequences in this sample translate to the same CDR3. The genes are TRBV6-5 and TRBJ1-1, with TRBD1 as a possible D gene (6 bases). The ends were cut back, 2 bases at V and 5 bases at J, with 9 bases in the middle. The CDR3 loop spans 13 amino acids. CDR1 MNHEY and CDR2 SVGAGI come from the germline V gene. The CDR3 sequence: CASSYGRGTEAFF. CDR3 DNA sequence: TGTGCCAGCAGTTACGGTAGGGGGACTGAAGCTTTCTTT.

This chain connects TRBV5-1 to TRBJ1-5, with TRBD1 identical over 9 bases. V lost 4 bases and J lost 2; bases outside the gene matches: 4. The CDR3 is 15 residues long. Germline values: CDR1 SGHRS, CDR2 YFSETQ. The CDR3 coding sequence is TGCGCCAGCAGCGAACAGGGGGCGGGCAATCAGCCCCAGCATTTT. This encodes CASSEQGAGNQPQHF.

This rearrangement joins TRBV28 to TRBJ1-6, with TRBD1 as a possible D gene (5 bases). Germline V lookup: CDR1 MDHEN, CDR2 SYDVKM. Trimming pared 1 base from V and 9 bases from J, leaving 13 bases between. This CDR3 contains 15 residues. The CDR3 reads CASSLFAGGSSPLHF. The CDR3 DNA reads as TGTGCCAGCAGTTTATTCGCGGGGGGGAGTTCACCCCTCCACTTT.

Note on this clone: The junction and the germline gene differ at one end; a read error may be behind it. The chain has TRBV28 and TRBJ2-1; perhaps TRBD2 as D (6 bases). This CDR3 is built from 12 residues. CDR1 and CDR2 from the germline V gene are MDHEN and SYDVKM. This CDR3 is CASSLEDRERFF. In nucleotides, the CDR3 is TGTGCCAGCAGTTTAGAAGATCGGGAGCGGTTCTTC.

Note on this clone: Other DNA sequences of this sample code for an identical CDR3. The chain uses TRBV5-1 and TRBJ2-1; TRBD2 matches at 9 bases. Germline V CDR1 and CDR2: SGHRS, YFSETQ. The ends lost 3 bases at V and 4 bases at J; junction bases unmatched: 2. The CDR3 is 14 amino acids. The CDR3 DNA reads as TGCGCCAGCAGCTCTAGCGGGGCTTACAATGAGCAGTTCTTC. Protein: CASSSSGAYNEQFF.